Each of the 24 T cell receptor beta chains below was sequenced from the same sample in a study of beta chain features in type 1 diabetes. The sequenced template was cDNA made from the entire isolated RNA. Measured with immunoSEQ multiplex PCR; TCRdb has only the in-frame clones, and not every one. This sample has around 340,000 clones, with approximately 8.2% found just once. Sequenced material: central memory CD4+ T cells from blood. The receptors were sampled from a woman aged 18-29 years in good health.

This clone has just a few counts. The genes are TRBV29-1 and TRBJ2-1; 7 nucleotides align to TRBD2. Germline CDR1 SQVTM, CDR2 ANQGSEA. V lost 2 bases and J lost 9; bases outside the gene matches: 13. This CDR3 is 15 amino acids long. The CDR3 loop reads CSVERFPEGGSEQFF. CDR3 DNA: TGCAGCGTTGAACGCTTTCCGGAGGGCGGGAGTGAGCAGTTCTTC.

The CDR3 here is CASNRGQGFISGANVLTF. CDR3 DNA: TGTGCCAGCAACAGAGGACAGGGTTTTATTTCTGGGGCCAACGTCCTGACTTTC. This chain joins TRBV28 and TRBJ2-6; 8 bases map to TRBD1. The CDR3 runs 18 residues. CDR1 MDHEN and CDR2 SYDVKM come from the germline V gene. Trimming cost V 7 bases and J 1 base; bases outside gene matches: 12.

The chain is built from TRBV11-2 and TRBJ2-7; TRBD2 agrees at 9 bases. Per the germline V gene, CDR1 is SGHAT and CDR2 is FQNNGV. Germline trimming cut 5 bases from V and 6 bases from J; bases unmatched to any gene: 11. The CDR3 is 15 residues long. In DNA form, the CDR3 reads TGTGCCAGCAGCCCTATAGGCGGGAGGGCCACCGAGCAGTACTTC. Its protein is CASSPIGGRATEQYF. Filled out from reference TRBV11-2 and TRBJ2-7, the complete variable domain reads EAGVAQSPRYKIIEKRQSVAFWCNPISGHATLYWYQQILGQGPKLLIQFQNNGVVDDSQLPKDRFSAERLKGVDSTLKIQPAKLEDSAVYLCASSPIGGRATEQYFGPGTRLTVT.

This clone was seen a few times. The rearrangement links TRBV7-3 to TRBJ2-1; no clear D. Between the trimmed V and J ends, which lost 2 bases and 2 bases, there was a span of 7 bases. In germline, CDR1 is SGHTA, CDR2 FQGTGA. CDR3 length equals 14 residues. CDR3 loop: CASSLVRAYNEQFF. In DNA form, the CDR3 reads TGTGCCAGCAGCTTAGTACGAGCCTACAATGAGCAGTTCTTC. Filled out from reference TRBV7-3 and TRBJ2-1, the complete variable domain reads GAGVSQTPSNKVTEKGKYVELRCDPISGHTALYWYRQSLGQGPEFLIYFQGTGAADDSGLPNDRFFAVRPEGSVSTLKIQRTERGDSAVYLCASSLVRAYNEQFFGPGTRLTVL.

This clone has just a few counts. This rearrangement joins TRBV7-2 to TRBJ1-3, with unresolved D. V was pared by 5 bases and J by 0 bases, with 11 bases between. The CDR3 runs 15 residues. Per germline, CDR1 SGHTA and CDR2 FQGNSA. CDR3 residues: CASSRGPGSGNTIYF. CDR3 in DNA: TGTGCCAGCAGCCGCGGACCGGGCTCTGGAAACACCATATATTTT.

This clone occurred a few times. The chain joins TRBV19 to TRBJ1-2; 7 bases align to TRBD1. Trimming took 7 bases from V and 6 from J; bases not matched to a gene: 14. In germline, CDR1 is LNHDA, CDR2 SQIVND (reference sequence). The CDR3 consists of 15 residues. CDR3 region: CASISYADRADGYTF. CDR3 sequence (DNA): TGTGCCAGTATTTCTTATGCTGACAGGGCTGATGGCTACACCTTC.

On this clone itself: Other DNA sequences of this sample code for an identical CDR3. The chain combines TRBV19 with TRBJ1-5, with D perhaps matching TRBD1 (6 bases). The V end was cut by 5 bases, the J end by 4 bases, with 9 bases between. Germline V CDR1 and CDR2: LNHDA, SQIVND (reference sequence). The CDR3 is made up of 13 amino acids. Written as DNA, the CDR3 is TGTGCCAGTAGTGGAACAGGGAATCAGCCCCAGCATTTT. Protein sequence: CASSGTGNQPQHF.

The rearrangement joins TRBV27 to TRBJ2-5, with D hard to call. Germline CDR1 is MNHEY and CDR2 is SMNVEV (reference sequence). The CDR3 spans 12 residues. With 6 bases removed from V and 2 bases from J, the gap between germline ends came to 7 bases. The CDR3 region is CASRNLQETQYF. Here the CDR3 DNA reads TGTGCCAGCAGGAACCTTCAAGAGACCCAGTACTTC.

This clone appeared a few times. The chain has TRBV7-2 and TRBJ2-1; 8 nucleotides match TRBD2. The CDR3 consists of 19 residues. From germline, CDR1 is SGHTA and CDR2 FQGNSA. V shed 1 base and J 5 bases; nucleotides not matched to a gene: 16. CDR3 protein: CASSLVSVWASGSHNEQFF. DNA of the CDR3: TGTGCCAGCAGCTTAGTATCTGTGTGGGCTAGCGGGTCTCACAATGAGCAGTTCTTC.

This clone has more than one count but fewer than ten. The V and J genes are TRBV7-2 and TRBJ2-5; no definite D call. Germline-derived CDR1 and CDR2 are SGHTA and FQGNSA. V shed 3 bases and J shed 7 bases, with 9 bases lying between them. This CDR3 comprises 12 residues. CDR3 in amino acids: CASSFATGTQYF. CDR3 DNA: TGTGCCAGCAGCTTTGCCACGGGGACCCAGTACTTC.

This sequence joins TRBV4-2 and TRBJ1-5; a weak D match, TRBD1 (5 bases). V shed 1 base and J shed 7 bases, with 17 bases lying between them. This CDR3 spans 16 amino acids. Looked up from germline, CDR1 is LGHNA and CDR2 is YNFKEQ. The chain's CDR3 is CASSQGEGRILQPQHF. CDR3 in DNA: TGTGCCAGCAGCCAAGGGGAGGGGAGGATACTCCAGCCCCAGCATTTT.

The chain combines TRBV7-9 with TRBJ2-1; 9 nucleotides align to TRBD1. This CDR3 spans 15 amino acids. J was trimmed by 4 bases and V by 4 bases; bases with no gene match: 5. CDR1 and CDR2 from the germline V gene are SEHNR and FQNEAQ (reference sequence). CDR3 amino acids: CASSSGQGSYNEQFF. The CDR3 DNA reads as TGTGCCAGCAGCTCCGGACAGGGGTCTTACAATGAGCAGTTCTTC.

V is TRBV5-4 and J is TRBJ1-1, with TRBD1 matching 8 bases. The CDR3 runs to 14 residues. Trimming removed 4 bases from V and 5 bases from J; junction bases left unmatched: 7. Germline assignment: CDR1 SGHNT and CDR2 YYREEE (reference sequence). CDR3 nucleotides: TGTGCCAGCAGCAAGGCAGGGGGCACAACTGAAGCTTTCTTT. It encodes CASSKAGGTTEAFF.

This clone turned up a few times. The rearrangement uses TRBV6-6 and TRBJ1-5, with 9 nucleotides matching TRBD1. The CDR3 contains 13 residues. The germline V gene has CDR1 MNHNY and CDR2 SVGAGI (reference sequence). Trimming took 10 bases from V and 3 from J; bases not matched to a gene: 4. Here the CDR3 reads CATRTGDNQPQHF. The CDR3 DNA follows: TGTGCCACCCGGACAGGGGACAATCAGCCCCAGCATTTT.

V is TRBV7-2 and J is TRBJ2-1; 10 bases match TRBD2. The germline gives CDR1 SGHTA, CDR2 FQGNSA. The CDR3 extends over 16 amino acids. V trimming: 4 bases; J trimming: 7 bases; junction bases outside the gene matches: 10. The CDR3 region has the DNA TGTGCCAGCAGCTCCAAACTAGCGGGGCGTGGTAATGAGCAGTTCTTC. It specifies CASSSKLAGRGNEQFF.

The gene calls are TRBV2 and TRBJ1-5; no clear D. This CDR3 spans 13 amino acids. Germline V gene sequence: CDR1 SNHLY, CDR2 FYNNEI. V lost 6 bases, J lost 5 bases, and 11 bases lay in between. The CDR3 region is CASRAYRDQPQHF. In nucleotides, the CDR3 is TGTGCCAGCAGGGCTTACAGAGATCAGCCCCAGCATTTT.

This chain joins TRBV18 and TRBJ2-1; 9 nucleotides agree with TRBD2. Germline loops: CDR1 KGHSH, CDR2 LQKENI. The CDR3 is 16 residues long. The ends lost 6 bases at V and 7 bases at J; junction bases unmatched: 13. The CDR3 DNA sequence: TGTGCCAGCTCGCCAAATGTAGCGGGAGAACGGAATGAGCAGTTCTTC. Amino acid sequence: CASSPNVAGERNEQFF.

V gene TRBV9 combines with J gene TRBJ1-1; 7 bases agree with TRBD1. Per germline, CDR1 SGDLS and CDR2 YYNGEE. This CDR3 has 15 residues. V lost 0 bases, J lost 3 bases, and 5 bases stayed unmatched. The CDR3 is CASSVEPGGDTEAFF. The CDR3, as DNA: TGTGCCAGCAGCGTAGAACCAGGGGGTGACACTGAAGCTTTCTTT.

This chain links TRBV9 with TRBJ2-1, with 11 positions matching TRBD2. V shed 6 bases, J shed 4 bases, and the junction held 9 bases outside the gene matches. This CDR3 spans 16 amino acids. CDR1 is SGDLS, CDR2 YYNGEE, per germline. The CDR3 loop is CASNVAGGPGYNEQFF. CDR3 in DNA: TGTGCCAGCAATGTAGCGGGAGGGCCAGGGTACAATGAGCAGTTCTTC. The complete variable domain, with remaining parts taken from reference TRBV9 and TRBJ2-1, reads DSGVTQTPKHLITATGQRVTLRCSPRSGDLSVYWYQQSLDQGLQFLIQYYNGEERAKGNILERFSAQQFPDLHSELNLSSLELGDSALYFCASNVAGGPGYNEQFFGPGTRLTVL.

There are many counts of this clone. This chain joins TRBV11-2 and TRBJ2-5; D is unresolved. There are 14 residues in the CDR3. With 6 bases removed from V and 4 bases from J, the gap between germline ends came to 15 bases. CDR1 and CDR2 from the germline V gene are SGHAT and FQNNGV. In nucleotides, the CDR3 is TGTGCCAGCAGGCCCCTTGGCCCCGTAGAGACCCAGTACTTC. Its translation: CASRPLGPVETQYF.

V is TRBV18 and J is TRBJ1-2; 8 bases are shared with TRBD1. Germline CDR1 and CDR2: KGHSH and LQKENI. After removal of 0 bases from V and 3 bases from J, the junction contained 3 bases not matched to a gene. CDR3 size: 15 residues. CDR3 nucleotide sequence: TGTGCCAGCTCACCACCGACAGGGGTGCACTATGGCTACACCTTC. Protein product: CASSPPTGVHYGYTF.

The CDR3 DNA reads TGCGCCAGCAGCGTCCGGACTAGCGGGTCCAGGGAGCTGTTTTTT. Its protein product is CASSVRTSGSRELFF. The chain has TRBV5-1 and TRBJ2-2; 11 bases match TRBD2. Per germline, CDR1 SGHRS and CDR2 YFSETQ. This CDR3 has 15 residues. With 4 bases clipped from V and 9 bases from J, the junction kept 8 bases outside the gene matches.

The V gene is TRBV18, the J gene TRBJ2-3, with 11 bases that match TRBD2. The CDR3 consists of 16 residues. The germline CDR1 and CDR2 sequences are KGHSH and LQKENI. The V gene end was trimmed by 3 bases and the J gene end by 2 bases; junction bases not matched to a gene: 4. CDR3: CASSPLAGGLTDTQYF. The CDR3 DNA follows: TGTGCCAGCTCACCTCTAGCGGGAGGCCTCACAGATACGCAGTATTTT.

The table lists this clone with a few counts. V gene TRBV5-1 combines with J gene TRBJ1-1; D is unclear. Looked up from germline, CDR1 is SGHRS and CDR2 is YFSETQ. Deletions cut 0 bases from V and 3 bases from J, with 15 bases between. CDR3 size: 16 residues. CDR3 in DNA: TGCGCCAGCAGCTTGGTCTATAGGTCCAGCTACACTGAAGCTTTCTTT. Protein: CASSLVYRSSYTEAFF.